This TCR beta chain emerged from a study of blood T cells in healthy people across ages. The CDR3 consists of 16 residues. In germline, CDR1 is MNHEY, CDR2 SVGAGI. Sample-barcoded 5' priming and a J-beta primer mix drove a second PCR of roughly 7 to 11 cycles. TCRdb reprocessed the 5' RACE reads with MiXCR, giving one entry per CDR3 protein. The sample gives more than 1,000,000 distinct CDR3 sequences, 20% to 25% of which show up once; approximately 0.7% is in the top ten. This clonotype was counted a few times. The same specimen was also included in a second study, on T cells of mothers and their children.

The specimen was blood. This receptor was identified in a girl aged 2-10 years in good health. The chain combines TRBV6-5 with TRBJ2-1; TRBD2 is a possible D gene (5 bases). TRBJ2-5 matches the DNA end more closely, so the J call is doubtful. The CDR3 here is CASSSLLSDGIFDQYF. Here the CDR3 DNA reads TGTGCCAGCAGTTCACTTCTCTCCGACGGGATCTTTGACCAGTACTTC.